Given below is one TCR beta chain in context. This entry belongs to a study of blood T cells in healthy people across ages. Germline CDR1 reads SEHNR; CDR2 reads FQNEAQ (reference sequence). This CDR3 contains 15 residues. V lost 4 bases and J 3 bases, leaving 16 bases between the germline ends. Primed by a sample-barcoded 5' primer and a J-beta primer mix, a second PCR proceeded for about 7 to 11 cycles. A single record per CDR3 protein comes from TCRdb applying MiXCR to the 5' RACE reads. The sample yields around 800,000 distinct CDR3 sequences, roughly 25% seen once. The sample was also reused in another study, on T cells of mothers and their children. According to that study: Each child gave a few million TCR beta CDR3 reads (each mother, over 9.5 million).

Specimen: blood. The chain couples TRBV7-9 to TRBJ2-7, with D perhaps TRBD1 (7 bases). The TCR originated in a boy under 18 in good health. CDR3 loop: CASSSQGGKGYEQYF. The CDR3 region has the DNA TGTGCCAGCAGCTCCCAGGGGGGAAAAGGCTACGAGCAGTACTTC. The full variable domain, completed using reference TRBV7-9 and TRBJ2-7, is DTGVSQNPRHKITKRGQNVTFRCDPISEHNRLYWYRQTLGQGPEFLTYFQNEAQLEKSRLLSDRFSAERPKGSFSTLEIQRTEQGDSAMYLCASSSQGGKGYEQYFGPGTRLTVT.